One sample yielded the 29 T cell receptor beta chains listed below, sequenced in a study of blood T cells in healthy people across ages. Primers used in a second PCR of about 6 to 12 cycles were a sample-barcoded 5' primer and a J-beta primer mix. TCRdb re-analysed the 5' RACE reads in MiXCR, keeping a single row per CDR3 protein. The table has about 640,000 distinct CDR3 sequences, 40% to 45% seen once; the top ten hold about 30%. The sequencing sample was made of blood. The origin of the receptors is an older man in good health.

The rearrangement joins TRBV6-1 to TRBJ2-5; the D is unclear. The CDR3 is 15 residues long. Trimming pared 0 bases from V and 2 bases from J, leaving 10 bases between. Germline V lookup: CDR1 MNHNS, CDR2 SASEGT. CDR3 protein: CASSEAGIGQETQYF. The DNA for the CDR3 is TGTGCCAGCAGTGAAGCGGGGATAGGACAAGAGACCCAGTACTTC.

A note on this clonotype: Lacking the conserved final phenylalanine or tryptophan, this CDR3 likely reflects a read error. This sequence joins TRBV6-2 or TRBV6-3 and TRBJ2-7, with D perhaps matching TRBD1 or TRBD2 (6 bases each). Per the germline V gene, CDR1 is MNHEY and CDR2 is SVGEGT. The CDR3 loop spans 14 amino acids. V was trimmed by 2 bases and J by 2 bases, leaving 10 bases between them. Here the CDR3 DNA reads TGTGCCAGCAGTTACGATGGGGGGCCCTACGAGCAGTACTTA. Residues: CASSYDGGPYEQYL.

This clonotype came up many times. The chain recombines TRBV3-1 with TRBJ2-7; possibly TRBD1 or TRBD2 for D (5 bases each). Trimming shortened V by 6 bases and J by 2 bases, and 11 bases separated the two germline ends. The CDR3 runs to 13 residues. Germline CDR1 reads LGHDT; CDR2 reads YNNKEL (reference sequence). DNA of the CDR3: TGTGCCAGCAGTCGTGGGACCACCTACGAGCAGTACTTC. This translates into CASSRGTTYEQYF.

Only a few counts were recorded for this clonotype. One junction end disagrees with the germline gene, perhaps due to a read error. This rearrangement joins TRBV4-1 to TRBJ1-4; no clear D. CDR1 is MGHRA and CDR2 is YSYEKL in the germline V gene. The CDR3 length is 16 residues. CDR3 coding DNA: TGCGCTAGCAGCCAAGCCCCACGAGGACGGGTTGAAAAACTGTTTTTT. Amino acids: CASSQAPRGRVEKLFF.

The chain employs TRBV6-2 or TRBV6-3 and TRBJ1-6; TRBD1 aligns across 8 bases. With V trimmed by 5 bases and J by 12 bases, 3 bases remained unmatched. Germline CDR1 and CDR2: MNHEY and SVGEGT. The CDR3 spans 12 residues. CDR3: CASSDGQGPLHF. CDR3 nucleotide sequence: TGTGCCAGCAGTGATGGACAGGGACCCCTCCACTTT.

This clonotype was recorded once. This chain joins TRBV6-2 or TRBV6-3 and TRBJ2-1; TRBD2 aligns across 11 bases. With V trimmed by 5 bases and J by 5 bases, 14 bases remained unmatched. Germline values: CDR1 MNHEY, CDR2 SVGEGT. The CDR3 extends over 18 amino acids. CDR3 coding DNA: TGTGCCAGCAGTCCCAAACTAGCGGGAGTTCTCCCGAACAATGAGCAGTTCTTC. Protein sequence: CASSPKLAGVLPNNEQFF.

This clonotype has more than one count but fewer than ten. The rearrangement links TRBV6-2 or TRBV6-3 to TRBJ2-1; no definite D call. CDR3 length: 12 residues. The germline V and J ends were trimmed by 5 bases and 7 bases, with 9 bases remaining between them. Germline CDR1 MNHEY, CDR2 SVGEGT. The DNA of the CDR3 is TGTGCCAGCAGTGAACTACGGAATGAGCAGTTCTTC. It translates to CASSELRNEQFF.

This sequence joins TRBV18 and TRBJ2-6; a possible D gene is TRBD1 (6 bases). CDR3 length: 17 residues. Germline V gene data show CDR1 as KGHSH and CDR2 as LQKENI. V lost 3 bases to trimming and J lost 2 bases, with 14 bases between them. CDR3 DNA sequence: TGTGCCAGCTCACCTCTGGGGGCAACTGCTGGGGCCAACGTCCTGACTTTC. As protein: CASSPLGATAGANVLTF.

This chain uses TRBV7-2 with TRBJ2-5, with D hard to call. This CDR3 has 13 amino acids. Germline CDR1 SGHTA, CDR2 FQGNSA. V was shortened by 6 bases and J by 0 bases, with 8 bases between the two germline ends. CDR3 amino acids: CASSCKDQETQYF. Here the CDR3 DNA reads TGTGCCAGCAGTTGTAAGGACCAAGAGACCCAGTACTTC.

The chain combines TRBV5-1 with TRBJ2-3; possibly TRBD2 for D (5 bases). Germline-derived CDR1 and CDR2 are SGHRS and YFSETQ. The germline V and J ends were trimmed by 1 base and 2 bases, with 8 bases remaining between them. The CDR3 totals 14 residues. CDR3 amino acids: CASSLRRATDTQYF. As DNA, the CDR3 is TGCGCCAGCAGCTTGAGGCGGGCCACAGATACGCAGTATTTT.

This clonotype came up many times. CDR3: CASSYGDFGEAFF. CDR3 DNA: TGTGCCAGCAGTTACGGGGACTTCGGCGAAGCTTTCTTT. The chain carries TRBV6-2 or TRBV6-3 and TRBJ1-1; the D gene is possibly TRBD1 (5 bases). The V gene's germline CDR1 is MNHEY and CDR2 SVGEGT. Deletions cut 2 bases from V and 8 bases from J, with 12 bases between. The length of the CDR3 is 13 residues.

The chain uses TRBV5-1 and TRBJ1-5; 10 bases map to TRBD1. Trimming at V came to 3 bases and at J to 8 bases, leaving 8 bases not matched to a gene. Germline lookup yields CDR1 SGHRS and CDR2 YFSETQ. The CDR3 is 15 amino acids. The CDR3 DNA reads TGCGCCAGCAGCTCCGGGACAGGGGCAATCGAGCCCCAGCATTTT. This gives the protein CASSSGTGAIEPQHF. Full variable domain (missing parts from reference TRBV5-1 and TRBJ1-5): KAGVTQTPRYLIKTRGQQVTLSCSPISGHRSVSWYQQTPGQGLQFLFEYFSETQRNKGNFPGRFSGRQFSNSRSEMNVSTLELGDSALYLCASSSGTGAIEPQHFGDGTRLSIL.

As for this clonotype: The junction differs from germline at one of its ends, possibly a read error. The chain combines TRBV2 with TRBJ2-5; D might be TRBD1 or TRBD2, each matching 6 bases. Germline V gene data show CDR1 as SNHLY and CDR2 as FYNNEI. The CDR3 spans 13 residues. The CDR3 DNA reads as TGTGTCAGCAGTGTAGTCGGGGGCAATGAGCAGTACTTC. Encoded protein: CVSSVVGGNEQYF.

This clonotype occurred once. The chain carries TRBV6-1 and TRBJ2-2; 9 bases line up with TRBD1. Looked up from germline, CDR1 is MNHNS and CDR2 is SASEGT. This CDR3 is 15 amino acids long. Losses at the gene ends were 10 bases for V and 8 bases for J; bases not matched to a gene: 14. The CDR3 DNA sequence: TGTGCCATCAGACCGGGACAGGGCATTTTTGGGGAGCTGTTTTTT. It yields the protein CAIRPGQGIFGELFF.

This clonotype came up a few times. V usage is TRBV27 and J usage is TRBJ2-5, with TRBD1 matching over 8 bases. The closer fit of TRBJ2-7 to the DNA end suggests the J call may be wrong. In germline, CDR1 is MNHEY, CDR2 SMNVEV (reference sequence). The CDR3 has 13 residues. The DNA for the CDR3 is TGTGCCAGCAGTCACAGGGGGGCTTACGAGCAGTACTTC. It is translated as CASSHRGAYEQYF.

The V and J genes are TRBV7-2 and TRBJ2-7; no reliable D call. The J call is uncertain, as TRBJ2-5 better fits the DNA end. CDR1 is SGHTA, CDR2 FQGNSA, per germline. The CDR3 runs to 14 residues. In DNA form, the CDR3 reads TGTGCCAGCAGCGTAGACCTAAACCAAGAGACCCAGTACTTC. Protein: CASSVDLNQETQYF.

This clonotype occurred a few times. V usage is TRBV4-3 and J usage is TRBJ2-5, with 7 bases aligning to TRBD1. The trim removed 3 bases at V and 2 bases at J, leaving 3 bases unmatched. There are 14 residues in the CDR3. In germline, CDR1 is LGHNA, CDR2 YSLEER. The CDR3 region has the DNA TGCGCCAGCAGCCATACGGACAGGCAAGAGACCCAGTACTTC. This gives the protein CASSHTDRQETQYF.

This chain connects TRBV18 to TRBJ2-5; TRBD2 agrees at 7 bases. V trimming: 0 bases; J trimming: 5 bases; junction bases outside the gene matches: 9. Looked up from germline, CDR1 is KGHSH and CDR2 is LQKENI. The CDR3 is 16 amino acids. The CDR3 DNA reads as TGTGCCAGCTCACCACCAGGCGGCGCCGGGAGGGAGACCCAGTACTTC. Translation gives CASSPPGGAGRETQYF.

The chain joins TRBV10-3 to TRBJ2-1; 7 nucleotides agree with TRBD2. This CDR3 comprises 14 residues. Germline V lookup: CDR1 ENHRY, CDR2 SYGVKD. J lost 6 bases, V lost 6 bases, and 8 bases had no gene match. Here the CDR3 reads CAIRAAASGNEQFF. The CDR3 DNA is TGTGCCATCAGAGCCGCGGCTAGCGGCAATGAGCAGTTCTTC.

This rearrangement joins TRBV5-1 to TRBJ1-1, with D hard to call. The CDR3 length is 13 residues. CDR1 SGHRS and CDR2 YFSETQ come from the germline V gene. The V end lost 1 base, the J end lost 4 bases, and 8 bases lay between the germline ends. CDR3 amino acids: CASSLSTLTEAFF. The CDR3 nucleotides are TGCGCCAGCAGCTTGAGCACCCTCACTGAAGCTTTCTTT. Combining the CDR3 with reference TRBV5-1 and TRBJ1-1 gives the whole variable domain KAGVTQTPRYLIKTRGQQVTLSCSPISGHRSVSWYQQTPGQGLQFLFEYFSETQRNKGNFPGRFSGRQFSNSRSEMNVSTLELGDSALYLCASSLSTLTEAFFGQGTRLTVV.

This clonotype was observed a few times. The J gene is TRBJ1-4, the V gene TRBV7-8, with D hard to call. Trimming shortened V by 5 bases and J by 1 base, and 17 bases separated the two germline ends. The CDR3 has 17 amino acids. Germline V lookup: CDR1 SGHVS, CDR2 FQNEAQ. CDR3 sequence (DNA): TGTGCCAGCAGCCCCCTCCGGCAGGTGGGAACTAATGAAAAACTGTTTTTT. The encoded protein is CASSPLRQVGTNEKLFF.

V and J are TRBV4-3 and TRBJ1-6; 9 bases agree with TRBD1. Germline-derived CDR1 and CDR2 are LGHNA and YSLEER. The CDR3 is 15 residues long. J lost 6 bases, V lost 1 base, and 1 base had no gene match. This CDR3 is CASSQGDRANSPLHF. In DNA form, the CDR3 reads TGCGCCAGCAGCCAAGGGGACAGGGCTAATTCACCCCTCCACTTT.

The CDR3 is CSATPANTEAFF. The CDR3 coding sequence is TGCAGTGCTACGCCAGCGAACACTGAAGCTTTCTTT. The J gene is TRBJ1-1, the V gene TRBV20-1; no clear D. The germline V and J ends were trimmed by 4 bases and 1 base, with 7 bases remaining between them. The CDR3 covers 12 residues. Per germline, CDR1 DFQATT and CDR2 SNEGSKA (reference sequence).

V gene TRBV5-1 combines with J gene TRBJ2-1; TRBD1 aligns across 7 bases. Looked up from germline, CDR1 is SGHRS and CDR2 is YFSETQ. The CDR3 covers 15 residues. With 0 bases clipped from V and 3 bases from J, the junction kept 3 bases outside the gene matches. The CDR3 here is CASSLDRGDYNEQFF. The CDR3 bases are TGCGCCAGCAGCTTGGACAGGGGCGACTACAATGAGCAGTTCTTC. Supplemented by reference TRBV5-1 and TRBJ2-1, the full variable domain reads KAGVTQTPRYLIKTRGQQVTLSCSPISGHRSVSWYQQTPGQGLQFLFEYFSETQRNKGNFPGRFSGRQFSNSRSEMNVSTLELGDSALYLCASSLDRGDYNEQFFGPGTRLTVL.

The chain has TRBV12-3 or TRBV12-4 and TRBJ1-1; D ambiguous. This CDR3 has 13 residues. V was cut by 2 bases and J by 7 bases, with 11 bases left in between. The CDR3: CASSLKGSDEAFF. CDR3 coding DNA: TGTGCCAGCAGTTTAAAAGGGAGTGATGAAGCTTTCTTT.

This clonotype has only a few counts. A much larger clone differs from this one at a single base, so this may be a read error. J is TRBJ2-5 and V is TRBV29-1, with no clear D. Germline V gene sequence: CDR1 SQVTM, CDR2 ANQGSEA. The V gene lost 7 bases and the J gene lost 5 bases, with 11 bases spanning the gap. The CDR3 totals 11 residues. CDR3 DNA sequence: TGCAGCGGTGTGCTTACGGAGACCCAGTACTTC. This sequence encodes CSGVLTETQYF.

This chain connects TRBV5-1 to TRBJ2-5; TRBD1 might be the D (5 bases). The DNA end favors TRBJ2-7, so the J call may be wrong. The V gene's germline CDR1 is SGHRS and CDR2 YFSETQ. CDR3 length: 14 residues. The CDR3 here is CASSHQGGRYEQYF. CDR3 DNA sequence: TGCGCCAGCAGTCACCAGGGCGGTAGGTACGAGCAGTACTTC.

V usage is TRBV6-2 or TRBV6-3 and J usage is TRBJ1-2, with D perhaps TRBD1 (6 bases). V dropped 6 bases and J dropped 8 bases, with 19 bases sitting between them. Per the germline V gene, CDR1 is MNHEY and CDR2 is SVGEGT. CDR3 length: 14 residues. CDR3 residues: CASSETGPRGGYTF. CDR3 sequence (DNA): TGTGCCAGCAGCGAAACAGGGCCCCGCGGGGGCTACACCTTC.

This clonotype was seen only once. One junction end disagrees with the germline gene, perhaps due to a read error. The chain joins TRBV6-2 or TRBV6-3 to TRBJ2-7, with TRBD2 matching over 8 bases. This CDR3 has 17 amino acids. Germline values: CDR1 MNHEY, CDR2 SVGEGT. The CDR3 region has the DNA TGTGCCGGCAGTTACTCCCTCGGCGCGGGAGGCGTGGGGGAGCAGTACTTC. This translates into CAGSYSLGAGGVGEQYF.